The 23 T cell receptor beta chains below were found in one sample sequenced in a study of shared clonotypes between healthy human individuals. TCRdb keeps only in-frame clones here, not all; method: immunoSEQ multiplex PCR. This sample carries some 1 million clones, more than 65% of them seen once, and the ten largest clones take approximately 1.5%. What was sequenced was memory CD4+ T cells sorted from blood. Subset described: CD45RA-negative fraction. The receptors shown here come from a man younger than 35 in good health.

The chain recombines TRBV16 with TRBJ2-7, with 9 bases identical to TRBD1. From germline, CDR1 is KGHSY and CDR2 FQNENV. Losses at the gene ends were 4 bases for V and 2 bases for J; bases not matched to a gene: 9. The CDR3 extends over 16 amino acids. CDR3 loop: CASSRIRGQGAYEQYF. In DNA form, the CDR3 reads TGTGCCAGCAGCCGCATTCGGGGACAGGGAGCCTACGAGCAGTACTTC.

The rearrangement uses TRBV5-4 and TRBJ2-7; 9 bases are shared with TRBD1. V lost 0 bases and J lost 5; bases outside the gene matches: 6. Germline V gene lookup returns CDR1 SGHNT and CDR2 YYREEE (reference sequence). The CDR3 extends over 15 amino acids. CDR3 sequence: CASSLDLQGADEQYF. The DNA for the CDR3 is TGTGCCAGCAGCTTGGACCTACAGGGGGCGGACGAGCAGTACTTC.

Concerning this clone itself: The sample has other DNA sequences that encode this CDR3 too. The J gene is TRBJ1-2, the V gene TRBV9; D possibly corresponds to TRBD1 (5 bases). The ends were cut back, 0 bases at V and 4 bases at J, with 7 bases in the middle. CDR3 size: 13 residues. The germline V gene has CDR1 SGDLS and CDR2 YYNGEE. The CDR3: CASSVDGGYGYTF. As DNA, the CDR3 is TGTGCCAGCAGCGTAGACGGGGGCTATGGCTACACCTTC.

CDR3 sequence reads: CASTPGSGGSYEQYF. In nucleotides, the CDR3 is TGCGCCAGCACTCCCGGTAGCGGGGGATCCTACGAGCAGTACTTC. This chain uses TRBV5-1 with TRBJ2-7; 9 bases fit TRBD2. The CDR3 has 15 amino acids. J was trimmed by 1 base and V by 6 bases; bases with no gene match: 8. Germline V gene sequence: CDR1 SGHRS, CDR2 YFSETQ.

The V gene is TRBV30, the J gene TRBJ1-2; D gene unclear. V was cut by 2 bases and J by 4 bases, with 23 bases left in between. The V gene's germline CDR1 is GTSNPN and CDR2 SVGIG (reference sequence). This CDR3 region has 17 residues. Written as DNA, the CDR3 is TGTGCCTGGAGTCCCACCTTAACTGGAACTGGGAGCTATGGCTACACCTTC. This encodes CAWSPTLTGTGSYGYTF.

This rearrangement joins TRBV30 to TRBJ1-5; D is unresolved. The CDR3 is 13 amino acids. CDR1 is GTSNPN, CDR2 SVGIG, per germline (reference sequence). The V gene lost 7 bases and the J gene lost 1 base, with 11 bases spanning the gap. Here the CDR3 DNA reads TGTGCCTTGTCGGGAAGCAGCAATCAGCCCCAGCATTTT. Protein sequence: CALSGSSNQPQHF.

DNA for the CDR3: TGTGCCAGCAGCTGGCAAACGGGGGAGCAGTACTTC. It is translated as CASSWQTGEQYF. This chain joins TRBV11-3 and TRBJ2-7; tentatively, D is TRBD2 (5 bases). This CDR3 comprises 12 residues. Per germline, CDR1 SGHNT and CDR2 YENEEA. Trimming shortened V by 4 bases and J by 7 bases, and 11 bases separated the two germline ends. Filled out from reference TRBV11-3 and TRBJ2-7, the complete variable domain reads EAGVVQSPRYKIIEKKQPVAFWCNPISGHNTLYWYLQNLGQGPELLIRYENEEAVDDSQLPKDRFSAERLKGVDSTLKIQPAELGDSAVYLCASSWQTGEQYFGPGTRLTVT.

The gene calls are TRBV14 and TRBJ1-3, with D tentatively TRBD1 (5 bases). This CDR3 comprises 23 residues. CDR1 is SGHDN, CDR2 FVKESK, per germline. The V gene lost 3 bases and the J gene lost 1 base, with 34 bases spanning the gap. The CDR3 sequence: CASSHVVLQRGPTVNRSGNTIYF. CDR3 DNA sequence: TGTGCCAGCAGCCATGTTGTCCTTCAAAGGGGTCCGACCGTGAATAGGTCTGGAAACACCATATATTTT.

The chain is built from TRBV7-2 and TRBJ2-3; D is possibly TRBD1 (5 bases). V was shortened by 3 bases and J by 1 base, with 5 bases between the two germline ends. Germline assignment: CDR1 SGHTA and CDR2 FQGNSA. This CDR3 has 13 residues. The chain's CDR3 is CASSLGRTDTQYF. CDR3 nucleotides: TGTGCCAGCAGCTTGGGGCGCACAGATACGCAGTATTTT.

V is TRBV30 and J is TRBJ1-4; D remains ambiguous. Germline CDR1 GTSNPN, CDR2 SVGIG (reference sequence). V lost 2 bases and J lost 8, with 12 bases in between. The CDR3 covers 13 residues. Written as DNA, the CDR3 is TGTGCCTGGAGTACGCTTTTAGGAGAAAAACTGTTTTTT. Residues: CAWSTLLGEKLFF.

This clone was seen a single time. CDR3 bases: TGCGCCAGCAGAACCGACGGGGAGGGTACAGATACGCAGTATTTT. It is translated as CASRTDGEGTDTQYF. This chain links TRBV5-1 with TRBJ2-3, with 7 positions matching TRBD2. CDR3 length equals 15 residues. The germline gives CDR1 SGHRS, CDR2 YFSETQ. J gave up 3 bases and V 5 bases, and 9 bases lay outside the gene matches.

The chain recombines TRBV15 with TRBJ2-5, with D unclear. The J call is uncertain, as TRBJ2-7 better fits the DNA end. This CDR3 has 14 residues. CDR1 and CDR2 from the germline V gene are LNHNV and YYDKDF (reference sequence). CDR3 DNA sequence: TGTGCCACCAGCAGAGCCCTTTACTCCTACGAGCAGTACTTC. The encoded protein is CATSRALYSYEQYF.

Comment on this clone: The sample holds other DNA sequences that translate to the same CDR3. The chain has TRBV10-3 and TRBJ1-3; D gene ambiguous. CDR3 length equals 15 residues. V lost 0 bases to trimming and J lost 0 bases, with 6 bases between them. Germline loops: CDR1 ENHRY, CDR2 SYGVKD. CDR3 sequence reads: CAISESGSSGNTIYF. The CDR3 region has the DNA TGTGCCATCAGTGAGTCGGGCAGCTCTGGAAACACCATATATTTT.

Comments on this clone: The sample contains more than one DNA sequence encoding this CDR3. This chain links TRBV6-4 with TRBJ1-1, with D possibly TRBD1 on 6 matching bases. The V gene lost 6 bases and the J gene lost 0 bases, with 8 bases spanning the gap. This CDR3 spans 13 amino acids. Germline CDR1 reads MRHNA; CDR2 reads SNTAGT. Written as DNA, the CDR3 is TGTGCCAGCAGAGGACAGCTGAACACTGAAGCTTTCTTT. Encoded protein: CASRGQLNTEAFF.

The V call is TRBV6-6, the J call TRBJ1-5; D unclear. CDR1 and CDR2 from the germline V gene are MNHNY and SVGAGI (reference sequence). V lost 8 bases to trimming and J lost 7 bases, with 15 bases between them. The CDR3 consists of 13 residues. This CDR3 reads CASGPSGGQPQHF. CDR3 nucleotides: TGTGCCAGCGGCCCCTCGGGCGGACAGCCCCAGCATTTT.

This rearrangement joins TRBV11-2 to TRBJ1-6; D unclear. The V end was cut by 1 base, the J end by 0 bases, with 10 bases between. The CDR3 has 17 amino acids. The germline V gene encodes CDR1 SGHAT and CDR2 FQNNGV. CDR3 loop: CASSLGGKSSYNSPLHF. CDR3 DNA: TGTGCCAGCAGCTTAGGCGGAAAGAGCTCCTATAATTCACCCCTCCACTTT. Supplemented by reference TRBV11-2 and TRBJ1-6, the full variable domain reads EAGVAQSPRYKIIEKRQSVAFWCNPISGHATLYWYQQILGQGPKLLIQFQNNGVVDDSQLPKDRFSAERLKGVDSTLKIQPAKLEDSAVYLCASSLGGKSSYNSPLHFGNGTRLTVT.

Written as DNA, the CDR3 is TGTGCCAGCAGTCCCGGACAGGGCGGAGGGATTTATAGCAATCAGCCCCAGCATTTT. It specifies CASSPGQGGGIYSNQPQHF. V and J are TRBV27 and TRBJ1-5; 8 bases line up with TRBD1. Germline trimming cut 5 bases from V and 0 bases from J; bases unmatched to any gene: 15. CDR1 is MNHEY and CDR2 is SMNVEV in the germline V gene (reference sequence). The CDR3 totals 19 residues.

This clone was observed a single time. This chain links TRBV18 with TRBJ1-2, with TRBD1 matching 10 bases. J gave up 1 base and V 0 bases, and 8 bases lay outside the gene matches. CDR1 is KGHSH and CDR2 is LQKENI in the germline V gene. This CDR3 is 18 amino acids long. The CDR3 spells CASSPPPGTGALNYGYTF. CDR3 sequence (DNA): TGTGCCAGCTCACCACCGCCCGGGACAGGGGCGCTTAACTATGGCTACACCTTC.

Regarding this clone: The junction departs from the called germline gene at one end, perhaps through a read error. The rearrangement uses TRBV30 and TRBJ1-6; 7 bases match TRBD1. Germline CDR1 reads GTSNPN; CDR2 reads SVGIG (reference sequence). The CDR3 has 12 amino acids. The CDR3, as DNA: TGCTTTAAGACAGGGATCCCATCACCCCTCCACTTT. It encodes CFKTGIPSPLHF.

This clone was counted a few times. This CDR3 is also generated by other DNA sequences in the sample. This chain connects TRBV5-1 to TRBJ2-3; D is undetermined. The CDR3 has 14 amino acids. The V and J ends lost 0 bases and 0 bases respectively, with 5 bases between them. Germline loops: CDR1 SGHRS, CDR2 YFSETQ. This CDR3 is CASSLARSTDTQYF. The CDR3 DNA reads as TGCGCCAGCAGCTTGGCCAGGAGCACAGATACGCAGTATTTT.

CDR3 protein: CASSETSGGLNTQYF. The CDR3 DNA follows: TGTGCCAGCAGCGAAACTAGCGGGGGGCTGAATACGCAGTATTTT. The chain joins TRBV9 to TRBJ2-3; 12 nucleotides match TRBD2. This CDR3 contains 15 residues. V dropped 3 bases and J dropped 7; count of bases not matched to a gene: 6. Looked up from germline, CDR1 is SGDLS and CDR2 is YYNGEE.

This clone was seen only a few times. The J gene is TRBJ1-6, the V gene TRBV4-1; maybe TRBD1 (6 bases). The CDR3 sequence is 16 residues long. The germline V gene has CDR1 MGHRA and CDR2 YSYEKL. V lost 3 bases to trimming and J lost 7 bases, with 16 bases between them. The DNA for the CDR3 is TGCGCCAGCAGCCAGACCCGGGACACTAGGAATTCACCCCTCCACTTT. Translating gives CASSQTRDTRNSPLHF.

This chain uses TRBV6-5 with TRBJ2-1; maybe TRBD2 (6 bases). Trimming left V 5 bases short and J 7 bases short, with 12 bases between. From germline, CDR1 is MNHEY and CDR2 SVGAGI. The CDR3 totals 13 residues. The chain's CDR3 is CASSPGRWNEQFF. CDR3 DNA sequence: TGTGCCAGCAGTCCAGGGAGGTGGAATGAGCAGTTCTTC.